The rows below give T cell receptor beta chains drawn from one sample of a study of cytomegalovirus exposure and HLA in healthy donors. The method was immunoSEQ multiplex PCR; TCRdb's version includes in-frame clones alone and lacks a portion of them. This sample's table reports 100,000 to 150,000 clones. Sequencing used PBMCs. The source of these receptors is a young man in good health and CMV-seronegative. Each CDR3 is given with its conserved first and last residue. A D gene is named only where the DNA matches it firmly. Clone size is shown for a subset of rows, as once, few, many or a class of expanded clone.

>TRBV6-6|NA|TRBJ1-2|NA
TGTGCCAGCAGTCGGGAGTCTCAGGGTTATGGCTACACCTTC
CASSRESQGYGYTF
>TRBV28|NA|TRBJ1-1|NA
TGTGCCAGCAGTTTAATTCTGACATCTCATGGGACTGAAGCTTTCTTT
CASSLILTSHGTEAFF
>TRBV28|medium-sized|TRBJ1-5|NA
TGTGCCAGCAGCCCCCCCAACAGGGTCCGAACGAATCAGCCCCAGCATTTT
CASSPPNRVRTNQPQHF
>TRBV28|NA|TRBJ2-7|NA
TGTGCCAGCCGGGACTCTTACTCCTACGAGCAGTACTTC
CASRDSYSYEQYF
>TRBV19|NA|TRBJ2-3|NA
TGTGCCAGTAGTTTGATATTGAGTGGACAGACGTATTTT
CASSLILSGQTYF
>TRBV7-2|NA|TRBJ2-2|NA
TGTGCCAGCAGCTCTCTATTCACCGGGGAGCTGTTTTTT
CASSSLFTGELFF
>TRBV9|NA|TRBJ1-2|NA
TGTGCCAGCAGCGGTGAGGCTAGGTATGGCTACACCTTC
CASSGEARYGYTF
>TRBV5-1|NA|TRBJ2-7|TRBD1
TGCGCCAGCAGGCCCCGGACAGGGAGCTCCTACGAGCAGTACTTC
CASRPRTGSSYEQYF
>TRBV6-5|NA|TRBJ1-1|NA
TGTGCCAGCACAAGGGGCGTTGAAGCTTTCTTT
CASTRGVEAFF
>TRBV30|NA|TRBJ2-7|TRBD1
TGTGCCTGGAGTGACCCCGCCGGGACAGGCTCCTACGAGCAGTACTTC
CAWSDPAGTGSYEQYF
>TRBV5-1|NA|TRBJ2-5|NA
TGCGCCAGCAGCCCGAAAAGAGGCCCCCAAGAGACCCGGTACTTC
CASSPKRGPQETRYF
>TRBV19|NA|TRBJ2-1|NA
TGTGCCAGTAGTATTTCGGGGGAACCGGGCAATGAGCAGTTCTTC
CASSISGEPGNEQFF
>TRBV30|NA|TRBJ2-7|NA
TGTGCCTGGGGATCAACGGACAGAGGCGAGCAGTACTTC
CAWGSTDRGEQYF
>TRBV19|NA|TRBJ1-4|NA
TGTGCCAGTAGTATCACCGGGACTAATGAAAAACTGTTTTTT
CASSITGTNEKLFF
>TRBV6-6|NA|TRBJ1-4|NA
TGTGCCAGCAGTCCTCAGGGTCGCACTAATGAAAAACTGTTTTTT
CASSPQGRTNEKLFF
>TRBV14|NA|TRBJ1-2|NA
TGTGCCAGCAGCCTCAACGCACAGGCGATCTATGGCTACACCTTC
CASSLNAQAIYGYTF
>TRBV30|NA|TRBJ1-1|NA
TGTGCCTCCCGACACCCGAGTGGGACTGAAGCTTTCTTT
CASRHPSGTEAFF
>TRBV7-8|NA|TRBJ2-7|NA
TGTGCCAGCAGCACCCAGCTAGCGACACCCTACGAGCAGTACTTC
CASSTQLATPYEQYF
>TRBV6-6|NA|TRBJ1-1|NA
TGTGCCAGCAGGACCGGACAGTTCAACGAAGCTTTCTTT
CASRTGQFNEAFF
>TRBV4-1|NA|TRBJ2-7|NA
TGCGCCAGCAGCCAAGAAGGGACAAGGACCTACGAGCAGTACTTC
CASSQEGTRTYEQYF
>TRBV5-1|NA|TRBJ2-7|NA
TGCGCCAGCAGCTTGGAGGCAGGGGGGCTGGAGCAGCAGTACTTC
CASSLEAGGLEQQYF
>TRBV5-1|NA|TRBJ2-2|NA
TGCGCCAGCAGCTTGACCATAACAGGGCCCGGGGAGCTGTTTTTT
CASSLTITGPGELFF
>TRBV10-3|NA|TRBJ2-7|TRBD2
TGTGCCACCAGTGAGTCGAAATCTGCGGCGGGAGGTTACGAGCAGTACTTC
CATSESKSAAGGYEQYF
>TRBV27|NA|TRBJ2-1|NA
TGTGCCAGCAGTCCGGCCACAACAGGGTACAATGAGCAGTTCTTC
CASSPATTGYNEQFF
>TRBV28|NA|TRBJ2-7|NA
TGTGCCAGCGGGAGAACAGGGTTCTACGAGCAGTACTTC
CASGRTGFYEQYF
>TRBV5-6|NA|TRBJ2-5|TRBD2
TGTGCCAGCAGCCGCCGGACTAGCGGGATTCAATCGGAGACCCAGTACTTC
CASSRRTSGIQSETQYF
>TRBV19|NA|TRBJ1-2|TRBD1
TGTGCCAGTAGTCTTACCGGGACAGGGGGCGCCGGCTATGGCTACACCTTC
CASSLTGTGGAGYGYTF
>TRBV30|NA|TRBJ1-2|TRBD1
TGTGCCTGTCAGCTCACAGGGGCTGGGAATGGCTACACCTTC
CACQLTGAGNGYTF
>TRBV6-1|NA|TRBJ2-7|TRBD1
TGTGCCAGCAATTGGGACAGGATCTACGAGCAGTACTTC
CASNWDRIYEQYF
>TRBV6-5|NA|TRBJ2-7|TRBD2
TGTGCCAGCGGCCCGGTGCGGGAGGGCTTTTACGAGCAGTACTTC
CASGPVREGFYEQYF
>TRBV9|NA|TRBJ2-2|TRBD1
TGTGCCAGCAGCGTAGGGGTGGGGACAGGAAACACCGGGGAGCTGTTTTTT
CASSVGVGTGNTGELFF
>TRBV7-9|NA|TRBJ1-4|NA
TGTGCCAGCCTCAGGGCGGATCGGGATGAAAAACTGTTTTTT
CASLRADRDEKLFF
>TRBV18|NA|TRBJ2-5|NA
TGTGCCAGCTCACAGGGGGGGCAAGAGACCCAGTACTTC
CASSQGGQETQYF
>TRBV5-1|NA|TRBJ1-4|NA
TGCGCCAGCAGCTTGGTCGCTGGGGAGACTAATGAAAAACTGTTTTTT
CASSLVAGETNEKLFF
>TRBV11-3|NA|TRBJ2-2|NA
TGTGCCAGCAGCTTAGGAGGCGGCGATGCCGGGGAGCTGTTTTTT
CASSLGGGDAGELFF
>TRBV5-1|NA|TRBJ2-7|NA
TGCGCCAGCAGCTTGGGGACATCAGGCGACGAGCAGTACTTC
CASSLGTSGDEQYF
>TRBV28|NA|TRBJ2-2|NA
TGTGCCAGCAGTTTATCACTTACCGGGGAGCTGTTTTTT
CASSLSLTGELFF
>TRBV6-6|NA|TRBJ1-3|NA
TGTGCCAGCAGTTTCCCGGGTCGAGGAAACACCATATATTTT
CASSFPGRGNTIYF
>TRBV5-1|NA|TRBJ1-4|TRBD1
TGCGCCAGCAGCTCAGGGGGAGTAGATGAAAAACTGTTTTTT
CASSSGGVDEKLFF
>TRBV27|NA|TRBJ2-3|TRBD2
TGTGCCAGCAGTTCCAGGACTAGCAGAGATACGCAGTATTTT
CASSSRTSRDTQYF
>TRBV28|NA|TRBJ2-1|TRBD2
TGTGCCAGCAGTTTATGGTGGCTAGCGGGAGGGACCTACAATGAGCAGTTCTTC
CASSLWWLAGGTYNEQFF
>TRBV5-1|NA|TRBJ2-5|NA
TGCGCCAGCAGTCGGGAGGTGGGGGCAGAGACCCAGTACTTC
CASSREVGAETQYF
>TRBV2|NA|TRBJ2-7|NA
TGTGCCAGCAGTAGGAGCACTTACGAGCAGTACTTC
CASSRSTYEQYF
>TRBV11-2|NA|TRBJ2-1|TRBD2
TGTGCCAGCAGCTTAGGGACTAGCGGGTTACTATTTTTTAACAATGAGCAGTTCTTC
CASSLGTSGLLFFNNEQFF
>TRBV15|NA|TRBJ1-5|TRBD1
TGTGCCACCAGCGGTGGAAGACAGGGCGGGCAGCCCCAGCATTTT
CATSGGRQGGQPQHF
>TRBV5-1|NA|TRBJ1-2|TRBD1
TGCGCCAGCAGCTTGGGGACAGGGGGAGTTCAAAGTGGCTACACCTTC
CASSLGTGGVQSGYTF
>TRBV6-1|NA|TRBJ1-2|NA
TGTGCCAGCAGTGAACAAATCTGGGACACATATGGCTACACCTTC
CASSEQIWDTYGYTF